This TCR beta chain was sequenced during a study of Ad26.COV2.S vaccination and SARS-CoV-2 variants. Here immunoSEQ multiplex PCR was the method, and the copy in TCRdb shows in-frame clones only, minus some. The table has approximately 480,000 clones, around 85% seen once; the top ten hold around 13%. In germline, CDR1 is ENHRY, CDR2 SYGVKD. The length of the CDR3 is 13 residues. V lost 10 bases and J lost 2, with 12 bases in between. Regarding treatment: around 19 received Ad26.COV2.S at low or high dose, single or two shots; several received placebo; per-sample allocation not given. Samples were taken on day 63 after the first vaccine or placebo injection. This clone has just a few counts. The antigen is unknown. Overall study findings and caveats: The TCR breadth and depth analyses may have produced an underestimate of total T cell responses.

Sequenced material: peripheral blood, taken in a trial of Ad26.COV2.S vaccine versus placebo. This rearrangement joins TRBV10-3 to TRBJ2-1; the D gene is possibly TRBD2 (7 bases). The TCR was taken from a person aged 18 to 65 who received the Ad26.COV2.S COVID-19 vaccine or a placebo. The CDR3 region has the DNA TGTGCCACAGGGAGGGGGGCCTACAATGAGCAGTTCTTC. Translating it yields CATGRGAYNEQFF.